This T cell receptor beta chain was obtained from a study of beta chain features in type 1 diabetes. Study outcomes and limitations: Shorter TCRB CDR3s, moderately but significantly so, marked every one of the four CD4+ subsets in Type 1 diabetes patients.

There are 13 residues in the CDR3. The V gene end was trimmed by 1 base and the J gene end by 13 bases; junction bases not matched to a gene: 9. Per germline, CDR1 SEHNR and CDR2 FQNEAQ (reference sequence). One heparinised draw of blood, averaging approximately 110 mL, came from each donor. Using CD45RO/CCR7/CD25/CD127/CD95/CD27, CD4+ naive, central memory, regulatory and stem cell-like memory cells were sorted. This clone was found a few times. No antigen is known for it. The authors reverse transcribed all of the isolated RNA, so sequencing captured expressed TCRB transcripts. The read count averaged roughly 3.5 million across naive, central memory and regulatory T cell samples. Assay: immunoSEQ multiplex PCR; the TCRdb copy retains only in-frame clones and omits some. The sample lists almost 350,000 clones, 15% to 20% seen once, with 0.044% in the top ten.

This TCR was sampled from a woman younger than 35 in good health. The chain joins TRBV7-9 to TRBJ1-1; 7 bases are shared with TRBD1. The sequenced material came from naive CD4+ T cells from blood. The CDR3 DNA reads TGTGCCAGCAGCTTAGTGGGGCAGGGGGAGGATTTCTTT. This codes for CASSLVGQGEDFF.